This is a list of T cell receptor beta chains from one sample in a study of T cell changes during pregnancy in multiple sclerosis. Here immunoSEQ multiplex PCR was the method, and the copy in TCRdb shows in-frame clones only, minus some. The sample shows tens of thousands of clones, 91% of them seen only once. Sequencing was performed on CD4+ T cells from peripheral blood mononuclear cells, taken in the third trimester of pregnancy. The receptors stem from a female donor in good health, enrolled as a control in a pregnancy study. The CDR3 runs from the conserved cysteine through the conserved F or W. Rows give clone size only sometimes, using once, few, many, or a class for an expanded clone.

j_call: TRBJ2-2
v_call: TRBV19
clone_size: NA
cdr3_aa: CASSNAPEYGELFF

j_call: TRBJ2-5
v_call: TRBV19
clone_size: NA
cdr3_aa: CASSELAGGRVVETQYF

j_call: TRBJ1-1
v_call: TRBV19
clone_size: NA
cdr3_aa: CASSILRRGHTEAFF

j_call: TRBJ1-6
v_call: TRBV4-1
clone_size: NA
cdr3_aa: CASSPRWTDNSPLHF

j_call: TRBJ1-2
v_call: TRBV6-6
clone_size: NA
cdr3_aa: CASGRGDGYTF

j_call: TRBJ1-2
v_call: TRBV9
clone_size: NA
cdr3_aa: CASSVVDSPNVGYTF

j_call: TRBJ2-5
v_call: TRBV7-2
clone_size: NA
cdr3_aa: CASRSTGRQETQYF

j_call: TRBJ2-2
v_call: TRBV7-2
clone_size: NA
cdr3_aa: CASSSRVIRGELFF

j_call: TRBJ2-5
v_call: TRBV10-3
clone_size: once
cdr3_aa: CAISVQRGGLTETQYF

j_call: TRBJ2-3
v_call: TRBV7-2
clone_size: NA
cdr3_aa: CASSLGLAGGDTQYF

j_call: TRBJ1-2
v_call: TRBV7-3
clone_size: NA
cdr3_aa: CASSSSPTGAYGYTF

j_call: TRBJ1-2
v_call: TRBV7-3
clone_size: NA
cdr3_aa: CASSSQGSGGYTF

j_call: TRBJ2-1
v_call: TRBV27
clone_size: NA
cdr3_aa: CASIDLRTGKGVGEQFF

j_call: TRBJ1-2
v_call: TRBV19
clone_size: NA
cdr3_aa: CASRPLPDSGGYTF

j_call: TRBJ2-7
v_call: TRBV7-5
clone_size: NA
cdr3_aa: CANCRGDSYEQYF

j_call: TRBJ2-2
v_call: TRBV11-2
clone_size: NA
cdr3_aa: CASSKQGGLGPGELFF

j_call: TRBJ1-1
v_call: TRBV5-8
clone_size: once
cdr3_aa: CASCRREGDYAFF

j_call: TRBJ1-6
v_call: TRBV19
clone_size: NA
cdr3_aa: CASSIEVGVRRSPLHF

j_call: TRBJ1-1
v_call: TRBV30
clone_size: NA
cdr3_aa: CAWSRGEPNTEAFF

j_call: TRBJ1-6
v_call: TRBV10-3
clone_size: NA
cdr3_aa: CAISGTSQEWSPLHF

j_call: TRBJ1-2
v_call: TRBV11-1
clone_size: NA
cdr3_aa: CASSARQGIYGYTF

j_call: TRBJ2-1
v_call: TRBV11-3
clone_size: NA
cdr3_aa: CASSLDRDYNEQFF

j_call: TRBJ1-4
v_call: TRBV5-6
clone_size: NA
cdr3_aa: CASSPEVSNNEKLFF

j_call: TRBJ2-5
v_call: TRBV7-7
clone_size: NA
cdr3_aa: CASSSDRGETQYF

j_call: TRBJ1-1
v_call: TRBV9
clone_size: few
cdr3_aa: CASNRGDTEAFF

j_call: TRBJ1-2
v_call: TRBV29-1
clone_size: NA
cdr3_aa: CSARTGDGKDYGYTF

j_call: TRBJ1-3
v_call: TRBV30
clone_size: NA
cdr3_aa: CAWTIGGSGNTIYF

j_call: TRBJ2-3
v_call: TRBV9
clone_size: once
cdr3_aa: CASSVGPQRGTDTQYF

j_call: TRBJ1-2
v_call: TRBV30
clone_size: once
cdr3_aa: CAWGTGRNYGYTF

j_call: TRBJ2-2
v_call: TRBV9
clone_size: NA
cdr3_aa: CASSVRGRGTGELFF

j_call: TRBJ1-4
v_call: TRBV7-7
clone_size: NA
cdr3_aa: CASSSSTGQGYEKLFF

j_call: TRBJ2-2
v_call: TRBV12-2
clone_size: NA
cdr3_aa: CASRGLAGWVGTGELFF

j_call: TRBJ1-2
v_call: TRBV4-1
clone_size: once
cdr3_aa: CASSQTVILGALGRTF

j_call: TRBJ1-6
v_call: TRBV6-5
clone_size: NA
cdr3_aa: CASSPGTGYSPLHF

j_call: TRBJ2-1
v_call: TRBV11-3
clone_size: NA
cdr3_aa: CASSARLAGGYNEQFF

j_call: TRBJ2-7
v_call: TRBV11-2
clone_size: NA
cdr3_aa: CASSLRLAGGTYEQYF

j_call: TRBJ2-1
v_call: TRBV2
clone_size: NA
cdr3_aa: CASSSTGLSSYNEQFF

j_call: TRBJ2-5
v_call: TRBV4-1
clone_size: NA
cdr3_aa: CASSQPRLAGASSQETQYF

j_call: TRBJ2-5
v_call: TRBV11-3
clone_size: once
cdr3_aa: CASRGQLQETQYF

j_call: TRBJ1-3
v_call: TRBV5-1
clone_size: NA
cdr3_aa: CASSLGQPGNTIYF

j_call: TRBJ1-1
v_call: TRBV7-2
clone_size: NA
cdr3_aa: CASSLDGTGDTEAFF

j_call: TRBJ2-1
v_call: TRBV7-2
clone_size: NA
cdr3_aa: CASRPPGLVTYNEQFF

j_call: TRBJ1-2
v_call: TRBV4-1
clone_size: NA
cdr3_aa: CASSQGQRFNPAGYTF

j_call: TRBJ2-4
v_call: TRBV5-1
clone_size: NA
cdr3_aa: CASSLMGQGAGNIQYF

j_call: TRBJ2-2
v_call: TRBV5-1
clone_size: NA
cdr3_aa: CASSWTSGGPGVGELFF

j_call: TRBJ1-6
v_call: TRBV4-2
clone_size: NA
cdr3_aa: CASSRQRDRGSSPLHF

j_call: TRBJ2-1
v_call: TRBV2
clone_size: few
cdr3_aa: CASKGGETYYNEQFF

j_call: TRBJ2-4
v_call: TRBV4-2
clone_size: NA
cdr3_aa: CASSQVGGGSNIQYF

j_call: TRBJ2-5
v_call: TRBV18
clone_size: NA
cdr3_aa: CASSPLPQWHGGQETQYF

j_call: TRBJ1-4
v_call: TRBV19
clone_size: NA
cdr3_aa: CASSEQGDNEKLFF

j_call: TRBJ1-5
v_call: TRBV7-9
clone_size: NA
cdr3_aa: CASSPLRGNQPQHF

j_call: TRBJ1-1
v_call: TRBV11-3
clone_size: NA
cdr3_aa: CASTWERGTEAFF

j_call: TRBJ2-2
v_call: TRBV5-4
clone_size: NA
cdr3_aa: CASSPAERTGELFF